This TCR beta chain was sequenced during a study of blood T cell repertoires in COVID-19. Study-wide context: Samples taken during acute and convalescent COVID-19 were collected in the United States, Italy and Spain. T cells, B-cell-depleted T cells, or PBMCs supplied cDNA or gDNA.

The CDR3 runs 18 residues. Germline CDR1 reads SGDLS; CDR2 reads YYNGEE. The V gene end was trimmed by 0 bases and the J gene end by 3 bases; junction bases not matched to a gene: 13. Per the study methods: Estimation of nucleated cell counts relied on the amplification of reference gene primers. Assay used: immunoSEQ multiplex PCR; TCRdb lists only in-frame clones, some missing. V, J and clone size reflect that table, while D and trimming were determined from the DNA. Found here are over 7,500 clones, roughly three quarters of them singletons; the top ten hold roughly 24%. The rearrangement links TRBV9 to TRBJ2-3; 7 bases agree with TRBD1. The receptor was isolated from a man in his 60s with active COVID-19. Sequencing input: peripheral blood. The CDR3 region has the DNA TGTGCCAGCAGCGTAGAAGTGTCTGGAACAGGGGTGACAGATACGCAGTATTTT. Translating it yields CASSVEVSGTGVTDTQYF.